This T cell receptor (beta chain) is drawn from a study of monozygotic twins with cystic fibrosis (dated by TCRdb to about 2021). Looking at the study overall: Barcoded libraries were prepared from three micrograms of fragmented DNA with roughly 16 PCR cycles. To assess genetic influence on V and J gene usage, the study compared TCR beta repertoires within and across 16 monozygotic twin pairs with cystic fibrosis. The cohort included ten female and six male twin pairs, mostly children and adolescents, aged about 2.0 to 36.4 years with a median of 9.1 years. On the day blood was drawn, the twins' weight-for-height and FEVPerc (FEV1 disease centile) were ranked against those of the roughly 1,100 cohort participants. Data for three of the twin pairs had previously been reported in another context.

The twin pairs came from the European Cystic Fibrosis Twin and Sibling Study Cohort, a cohort that recruited patients from over a hundred CF clinics across 14 European countries. Both zygosity and CFTR genotype were checked in-house, and zygosity was tested with multiplex PCR across nine short tandem repeat loci. Each twin gave a peripheral blood sample, and clinical parameters were documented on that same day of blood sampling. Phenol/chloroform extraction was used to isolate genomic DNA from peripheral blood cells, and the DNA was then kept in TE buffer at 4 degrees C. Based on the germline V gene (reference sequence), the CDR1 and CDR2 sequences are SSHAT and FNYEAQ. The CDR3 measures 18 amino acids from cysteine to phenylalanine. Only the CDR3 region is kept as DNA, spanning 54 bases read in frame from base 1. Following the manufacturer's instructions, the researchers used the immunoSEQ immune profiling system to amplify TCR beta CDR3 regions via multiplex PCR. An Illumina NextSeq system was used for sequencing. The authors' analysis ran thus. Sequence data were processed on the immunoSEQ Analyzer platform, and clonality was calculated as the square root of Simpson's index of productive rearrangements. Jensen-Shannon distance served as the measure of similarity in V and J usage, while OLGA was used to compute CDR3 generation probabilities. Shared CDR3 sequences were searched in the immuneACCESS database (August 2020) and in VDJdb (December 2020). Not all clones reach the TCRdb copy of this immuneACCESS table, which keeps in-frame sequences only. Checked studies attribute under half of the gap to unresolved V genes and leave the rest unexplained. Clonal size and the V and J genes are those of that table, whereas D and trimming came from the DNA. This sample is represented by tens of thousands of clones; around 96% of them were singletons. The top ten constitute 2.7% of the sample.

Comment on this clone: It lacks a known antigen. The junction departs from germline at one end; a sequencing error may be responsible.

Paper-wide results and their limitations: Simpson clonality was generally low (median 0.0095), which suggests a naive-dominated repertoire, and clonality was higher in the most severely affected patients. Only a small cohort was studied, and no association of shared CDR3 numbers with age, concordance or disease severity was found. In 13 of 16 pairs, V gene usage most closely resembled the co-twin's, and the same held for J usage in 8 of 16 pairs, a pattern suggesting genetic constraints. Monozygotic CF twin pairs shared significantly more nucleotide-identical clonotypes within each pair than unrelated CF individuals shared with one another (P = 0.000026, Mann-Whitney).

The V and J genes are TRBV7-7 and TRBJ2-1; perhaps TRBD2 is the D gene, with 6 bases matching. The sequenced sample was blood. The receptor comes from a girl aged 2-15 years with cystic fibrosis. The DNA sequence is TGTGCTAGCAGCTTAGGTTATGCGGGAACCAGCTCCTACAATGAGCAGTTCTTC. This encodes CASSLGYAGTSSYNEQFF.